This TCR beta chain emerged from a study of shared clonotypes between healthy human individuals (dated by TCRdb to the early 2020s). At the level of the whole study: The cohort included a few men and a couple of women between 18 and 49 years of age. For each donor, CD4 naive and CD4 memory were each given three plates, CD8 naive was given two plates, and CD8 memory was given one plate. To estimate repertoire size and how much clonotype sharing occurs between individuals, the study deeply sequenced the blood TCR repertoires of about five healthy adults. Different laboratories and diverse techniques were used to prepare libraries and sequence TCR repertoires, to increase sequencing depth and limit assay-specific biases. Each donor's leukapheresis produced roughly between roughly 0.94 and 9.5 billion PBMCs.

The CDR3 has 14 amino acids, counting the end cysteine and phenylalanine. Left in the record is the CDR3 DNA by itself, 42 bases read in frame from the first base. Sequences LNHNV (CDR1) and YYDKDF (CDR2) are obtained from the germline V gene (reference sequence). The V end loses 0 bases and the J end loses 7 bases, and a stretch of 9 bases separates them. Donors were healthy HIV-negative adults with no recently reported acute infections or vaccinations. Only Caucasian adults living in Nashville, Tennessee, USA were represented among the donors. CD4+ T cells were enriched by magnetic negative selection, after which naive cells were positively selected on CD45RA and the negative fraction was taken as the memory subset. Blood was collected by leukapheresis, and PBMCs were isolated by Ficoll-Histopaque density gradient centrifugation and then cryopreserved in liquid nitrogen vapor phase. Analytical flow cytometry was used to check the purity and quantity of each magnetically sorted T cell population. Genomic DNA was isolated from every sorted fraction and measured by UV absorbance on a Nanodrop 2000c.

Overall results and qualifications from the work: Rarefaction of sorted-subset datasets indicated incomplete sequencing despite the large sequencing depth. Compared with non-shared clonotypes, the clonotypes found in all four sorted-subset donors had higher generation probabilities. Sampling was restricted to blood, and TCR repertoires in tissues likely differ from the TCR repertoires found in blood. Across four donors, around 5.4% of naive CD4, approximately 3.6% of naive CD8, around 2.5% of memory CD4, and under 0.45% of memory CD8 clonotypes were shared. Estimated clonotype richness was generally larger for naive than for memory subsets. Because the study included only a small number of donors, the genetic and exposure-history diversity represented was limited. Based on pairwise subsampling, the degree of clonotype sharing among donors was expected to be affected by sequencing depth.

Using the deep immunoSEQ assay, TCR CDR3 regions were amplified from genomic DNA by multiplex PCR. For each cell subset, the extracted genomic DNA was distributed evenly across all wells of several immunoSEQ 96-well plates, and each plate served as one replicate. For sorted subsets, around 200 ng genomic DNA, equal to 30,000 or so T cell genomes, was loaded into each replicate PCR. The purified libraries were quantified using a Qubit 3.0 fluorometer, sized with a Bioanalyzer 2100, and then quantified again using the KAPA Library Quantification kit. A separate single-read 150-cycle Illumina NextSeq 550 flow cell was used to sequence each immunoSEQ 96-well plate. Regarding the original processing steps: Because the immunoSEQ output included only junctional sequences and no quality scores, the filtering could not be the same as the filtering used for full-length reads. Sequences were annotated with PyIR, a Python wrapper for IgBLAST v1.9, using IMGT germline references to assign V/J genes and CDR3. Any read was removed if the V/J assignment was weak (E-value above 1e-6), the CDR3 was missing, or the read contained stop codons, out-of-frame junctions, or ambiguous translated residues. V3J clonotypes were defined by identical inferred V gene, J gene, and CDR3 amino acid sequence. Percentage overlap between repertoires was calculated by dividing the number of shared unique clonotypes by the size of the smaller repertoire. Richness of each repertoire was evaluated using RTK rarefaction, the Chao1 estimator, and Recon v2.1 estimates of unobserved clonotypes. OLGA was used to compute generation probabilities for all TCRbeta clonotypes that the gDNA method yielded from four donors. TCRdb re-hosts the immuneACCESS table, in-frame sequences only. Its copies lack some clones; in the studies checked, an unresolved V gene accounts for under half of them, and the cause for the rest is not known. V, J and clone size derive from that table, while D and trimming were established from the DNA sequence. This sample has about 1.5 million clones in its table, and 98% of those were observed once. The biggest ten clones account for roughly 0.45% of the sample.

Regarding this clone: The clone's antigen remains unknown. No base quality information exists; no much larger clone differs at one position. In the same sample, other DNA sequences code for this CDR3.

The sequence is built from TRBV15 and TRBJ1-4, with TRBD1 tentatively as D gene (5 bases match). This clonotype was obtained from a man aged 25 to 40 in good health. The sequenced sample consisted of naive CD4+ T cells sorted from blood. This specimen's cell subset or site label, interpreted: CD45RA+ positively selected. The sequenced DNA is TGTGCCACCAGCAGAGACCGGGGGGGTGAAAAACTGTTTTTT. This translates into CATSRDRGGEKLFF.